This T cell receptor beta chain came from a study of CD8 T cells in Susac syndrome (dated 2019 in TCRdb). Notes on the research overall: Repertoire sequencing was used to test whether CD8+ T cell activation and differentiation in Susac syndrome was antigen driven. The clonality of the CD8+ T cell repertoire was compared across over 9 healthy donors, around 14 Susac syndrome patients and around 16 multiple sclerosis patients.

High-throughput TCR beta sequencing profiled peripheral blood CD8+ and CD4+ T cells from healthy donors, Susac syndrome patients and multiple sclerosis patients. Treatment-naive patients with stable or active relapsing-remitting disease fulfilling revised McDonald criteria were used as multiple sclerosis controls. Bulk CD8+ and CD4+ T cells were purified by magnetic negative isolation, while CD8+ TEMRA cells were enriched using FACS. Blood was drawn into EDTA tubes, processed within 24 hours, and PBMCs were isolated by density gradient centrifugation. PBMCs destined for TCR sequencing were cryopreserved in liquid nitrogen and later thawed in a 37 °C water bath. The sorted or isolated CD4+, CD8+ and CD8+ TEMRA cells reached a purity of at least 90%. The investigation overall reported the following: The TCR sequencing and HLA analysis was acknowledged to have included a relatively small number of individuals.

RNA was extracted using the RNeasy kit, and about 0.45 to 1 microgram was reverse transcribed with random hexamers. The immunoSEQ multiplex PCR assay, which covers 54 Vbeta and 13 Jbeta segments, was used to amplify TCR beta CDR3 regions. PCR amplification bias was corrected by using a synthetic template baseline for primer optimization and computational correction. As for the authors' bioinformatics: Reads were annotated to V, D and J genes per IMGT and analyzed with immunoSEQ Analyzer, keeping only productive sequences. Clonality was calculated as one minus the Shannon entropy normalized by log2 of the number of productive unique sequences. Public and private clones were assessed among the 100 most prevalent clones of each patient and control. Clones were defined as Susac-specific if absent from the healthy and MS cohorts, from 900 to 1,300 published viral clones and from other ImmuneACCESS disease sequences. In TCRdb, the public reads were trimmed at Q25 with fastp and aligned with MiXCR, with productive beta chains retained. Identical CDR3 protein sequences are pooled into one entry, listed with their most common genes and DNA. TCRdb, not the original authors, processed these V and J calls. In all, the sample holds 350,000 to 550,000 distinct CDR3 sequences, and roughly 85% of those were seen once. The top ten hold under 0.15% of the sample.

As concerns this clonotype: The antigen it recognizes is unknown. One base away there is no much larger clone; base qualities are not given.

Spanning cysteine to phenylalanine, the CDR3 consists of 15 amino acids. Only CDR3 DNA remains: 45 bases, in frame from the first base. The germline V gene (reference sequence) yields MNHEY for CDR1 and SMNVEV for CDR2. V gives up 0 bases and J gives up 0 bases, and the segment between their germline ends measures 8 bases. Recombination joined TRBV27 with TRBJ1-1; the D gene identity is not certain. Sequencing was done on a sample of CD8+ T cells from PBMCs. The clonotype originates from a human donor with multiple sclerosis. CDR3 sequence: CASSLSGSVNTEAFF. The nucleotides are TGTGCCAGCAGTTTATCGGGGTCGGTGAACACTGAAGCTTTCTTT.